This T cell receptor beta chain was recovered during a study of OX40 agonist ivuxolimab in advanced cancers. This clone has just one count. Produced via immunoSEQ multiplex PCR; TCRdb's table is partial and in-frame only. The sample holds about 96,000 clones; under 90% are singletons and the top ten take around 5.8%. Sequencing was performed on CD4+ or CD8+ T cells sorted from blood, taken in a trial of the OX40 agonist ivuxolimab. The receptor was isolated from an adult with an advanced solid tumor such as melanoma, head and neck, liver or kidney cancer.

CDR3 protein: CASSDRPHEQYF. CDR3 sequence (DNA): TGTGCCAGTAGTGACCGCCCGCACGAGCAGTACTTC. The gene calls are TRBV19 and TRBJ2-7; D is undetermined. Trimming pared 5 bases from V and 5 bases from J, leaving 10 bases between. This CDR3 comprises 12 residues. Germline V gives CDR1 LNHDA, CDR2 SQIVND (reference sequence). The variable domain in full, completed from reference TRBV19 and TRBJ2-7, reads DGGITQSPKYLFRKEGQNVTLSCEQNLNHDAMYWYRQDPGQGLRLIYYSQIVNDFQKGDIAEGYSVSREKKESFPLTVTSAQKNPTAFYLCASSDRPHEQYFGPGTRLTVT.